A selection of T cell receptor beta chains follows, all from one sample in a study of T cells in Graves' hyperthyroidism and ophthalmopathy. One entry per CDR3 protein results from TCRdb running MiXCR on the multiplex PCR reads. The data hold around 250,000 distinct CDR3 sequences, with 13% to 15% observed a single time. Sequences were obtained from blood. Receptor source: a woman aged 35 to 49 with Graves' hyperthyroidism that later progressed to Graves' ophthalmopathy. CDR3s include the opening cysteine and the closing phenylalanine or tryptophan.

v_call: TRBV20-1; cdr3_aa: CSVGGGPGGDTQYF
v_call: TRBV4-1; cdr3_aa: CASSQGDLYQSNQPQHF
v_call: TRBV5-1; cdr3_aa: CASSLAGLAGGLRQIEQFF
v_call: TRBV12-3/TRBV12-4; cdr3_aa: CASKLAGGSYNEQFF
v_call: TRBV5-1; cdr3_aa: CASSLVSGLYNEQFF
v_call: TRBV7-8; cdr3_aa: CAIRDLREQYF
v_call: TRBV20-1; cdr3_aa: CRVPTRRGETQYF
v_call: TRBV6-1; cdr3_aa: CASSPSDSQETQYF
v_call: TRBV6-2/TRBV6-3; cdr3_aa: CASGTGTETLKWGNQPQHF
v_call: TRBV20-1; cdr3_aa: CSARLAGEPYNEQFF
v_call: TRBV19; cdr3_aa: CASSTTGGETQYF
v_call: TRBV7-9; cdr3_aa: CASSQVVSGANVLTF
v_call: TRBV27; cdr3_aa: CASSLVRVGYTEAFF
v_call: TRBV4-2; cdr3_aa: CASSQATKLAANTGELFF
v_call: TRBV7-3; cdr3_aa: CASSLSGRVDNEQFF
v_call: TRBV4-1; cdr3_aa: CASSQLRGNIQYF
v_call: TRBV20-1; cdr3_aa: CSASPGLAGFEQYF
v_call: TRBV28; cdr3_aa: CASRAGQLNYGYTF
v_call: TRBV12-3/TRBV12-4; cdr3_aa: CASSLYNLADTQYF
v_call: TRBV2; cdr3_aa: CASSERQGYSNQPQHF
v_call: TRBV29-1; cdr3_aa: CSVGTANYGYTF
v_call: TRBV18; cdr3_aa: CASSPPARGRQPQHF
v_call: TRBV5-1; cdr3_aa: CASSLRLAGGPLWGNEQFF
v_call: TRBV6-6; cdr3_aa: CASSYSRTGSSGTEAFF
v_call: TRBV10-3; cdr3_aa: CAISESRVISNTEAFF
v_call: TRBV20-1; cdr3_aa: CSARVLAVSYEQYF
v_call: TRBV28; cdr3_aa: CASSSLTGGSYNEQFF
v_call: TRBV2; cdr3_aa: CASSEIYTEAFF
v_call: TRBV2; cdr3_aa: CASSSGPAGNEQFF
v_call: TRBV29-1; cdr3_aa: CGSGQGHTGELFF
v_call: TRBV7-9; cdr3_aa: CASSRQGSKNIQYF
v_call: TRBV10-3; cdr3_aa: CAISGQGSYEQYF
v_call: TRBV4-1; cdr3_aa: CASSQGEGSYEQYF
v_call: TRBV5-1; cdr3_aa: CASSSPWRSVTGELFF
v_call: TRBV24-1; cdr3_aa: CATSTGTGEETQYF
v_call: TRBV15; cdr3_aa: CATSEVAGLYEQYF
v_call: TRBV28; cdr3_aa: CASSSWTMLNTEAFF
v_call: TRBV19; cdr3_aa: CASSWGGLNEQFF
v_call: TRBV5-1; cdr3_aa: CASSWWGAQETQYF
v_call: TRBV6-1; cdr3_aa: CASSEGFKGMNLYGYTF
v_call: TRBV30; cdr3_aa: CAWSRIAIGLVSYNEQFF
v_call: TRBV5-1; cdr3_aa: CASSASSGGEQFF
v_call: TRBV11-2; cdr3_aa: CASSFLMGGSETQYF